The 22 T cell receptor beta chains reported below all come from one sample, sequenced in a study of T cell responses to AZD1222 COVID-19 vaccine listed by TCRdb under 2021. This specimen's time point label, interpreted: baseline before first vaccination. Preparation of the library involved the immunoSEQ multiplex PCR assay. The immuneACCESS repertoire file appears here via TCRdb, limited to in-frame rearrangements. These files lack a portion of the clones; in checked studies, under half of the deficit traces to unresolved V genes, and the cause of the others is not known. Present in this sample are 65,000 to 70,000 clones, 88% of which were seen just once. The leading ten clones occupy about 8% of the sample. This specimen was peripheral blood, taken on day 0 of AZD1222 vaccination. The receptors were gathered from an adult in good health.

The chain links TRBV9 to TRBJ2-7, with D possibly matching TRBD2 (5 bases). The ends were cut back, 1 base at V and 0 bases at J, with 14 bases in the middle. The germline V gene encodes CDR1 SGDLS and CDR2 YYNGEE. The CDR3 is 16 residues long. The CDR3 DNA follows: TGTGCCAGCAGCGTAAATTACGGGGTGAGCTCCTACGAGCAGTACTTC. Amino acids: CASSVNYGVSSYEQYF.

About this clone: The junction differs from germline at one of its ends, possibly a read error. The chain combines TRBV6-1 with TRBJ2-3; 11 nucleotides match TRBD2. CDR1 is MNHNS and CDR2 is SASEGT in the germline V gene. The CDR3 runs 16 residues. CDR3 sequence (DNA): TGTGCCAGCAGTGAGTTAGCGGGAGGGAGCACAAATACGCAGTATTTT. This gives the protein CASSELAGGSTNTQYF.

Only one count was recorded for this clone. J is TRBJ2-1 and V is TRBV6-1; TRBD1 might be the D (5 bases). CDR3 length: 12 residues. The ends were cut back, 2 bases at V and 9 bases at J, with 8 bases in the middle. Germline-derived CDR1 and CDR2 are MNHNS and SASEGT. The DNA of the CDR3 is TGTGCCAGCAGTGAAACCCAGGGTGAGCAGTTCTTC. Protein product: CASSETQGEQFF.

The chain carries TRBV27 and TRBJ2-7; D is ambiguous. Looked up from germline, CDR1 is MNHEY and CDR2 is SMNVEV (reference sequence). The CDR3 is made up of 15 amino acids. V lost 5 bases, J lost 0 bases, and 14 bases lay in between. CDR3 sequence reads: CASSPSWTGSYEQYF. The CDR3 DNA reads TGTGCCAGCAGTCCTTCCTGGACGGGCTCCTACGAGCAGTACTTC.

The V call is TRBV7-2, the J call TRBJ2-1, with 9 bases lining up with TRBD2. Trimming cost V 5 bases and J 3 bases; bases outside gene matches: 17. This CDR3 has 19 amino acids. CDR1 is SGHTA, CDR2 FQGNSA, per germline. CDR3 region: CASSRPQRGAGGNYNEQFF. For the CDR3, the DNA is TGTGCCAGCAGCCGTCCTCAAAGAGGTGCGGGAGGGAACTACAATGAGCAGTTCTTC.

This clone has just a few counts. This chain uses TRBV29-1 with TRBJ1-4; the match to TRBD1 covers 7 bases. This CDR3 has 12 residues. Germline V CDR1 and CDR2: SQVTM, ANQGSEA. Trimming took 7 bases from V and 7 from J; bases not matched to a gene: 6. The chain's CDR3 is CSAKDRSEKLFF. The DNA of the CDR3 is TGCAGCGCTAAGGACAGGAGTGAAAAACTGTTTTTT. Supplemented by reference TRBV29-1 and TRBJ1-4, the full variable domain reads SAVISQKPSRDICQRGTSLTIQCQVDSQVTMMFWYRQQPGQSLTLIATANQGSEATYESGFVIDKFPISRPNLTFSTLTVSNMSPEDSSIYLCSAKDRSEKLFFGSGTQLSVL.

The chain has TRBV25-1 and TRBJ2-7; 12 nucleotides align to TRBD2. The CDR3 length is 14 residues. V gave up 5 bases and J gave up 1 base; unmatched junction bases: 0. CDR1 is MGHDK, CDR2 SYGVNS, per germline. CDR3 sequence (DNA): TGTGCCAGCAGTACTAGCGGGAGGTCCTACGAGCAGTACTTC. This gives the protein CASSTSGRSYEQYF.

A single count supports this clone. V and J are TRBV29-1 and TRBJ2-3; 15 positions match TRBD2. In germline, CDR1 is SQVTM, CDR2 ANQGSEA. The CDR3 totals 14 residues. Trimming took 7 bases from V and 3 from J; bases not matched to a gene: 2. For the CDR3, the DNA is TGCAGCGGGACTAGCGGGAGGGTGACAGATACGCAGTATTTT. Translated: CSGTSGRVTDTQYF.

The chain recombines TRBV5-6 with TRBJ1-1; a weak D match, TRBD1 (5 bases). Germline CDR1 is SGHDT and CDR2 is YYEEEE. The CDR3 contains 12 residues. Trimming removed 1 base from V and 5 bases from J, with 6 bases in between. The DNA for the CDR3 is TGTGCCAGCAGCTTGCGGGGGACTGAAGCTTTCTTT. This translates into CASSLRGTEAFF.

The V and J genes are TRBV4-1 and TRBJ1-1; D is possibly TRBD1 (5 bases). The CDR3 spans 15 residues. Trimming stripped 1 base from V and 10 bases from J, with 19 bases between. CDR1 is MGHRA, CDR2 YSYEKL, per germline. In DNA form, the CDR3 reads TGCGCCAGCAGCCAAGGCATCCGGGACCCGAGTACAGCTTTCTTT. Translation: CASSQGIRDPSTAFF.

The chain carries TRBV28 and TRBJ1-3, with D possibly TRBD1 on 6 matching bases. The length of the CDR3 is 17 residues. V lost 6 bases to trimming and J lost 7 bases, with 25 bases between them. Germline V gives CDR1 MDHEN, CDR2 SYDVKM. This chain's CDR3 is CASSLRRTTGQSNTIYF. DNA of the CDR3: TGTGCCAGCAGCCTACGGAGGACAACAGGACAGTCGAACACCATATATTTT.

The chain combines TRBV11-2 with TRBJ2-2; 10 bases map to TRBD1. Germline loops: CDR1 SGHAT, CDR2 FQNNGV. V was pared by 6 bases and J by 3 bases, with 7 bases of the junction left unmatched. This CDR3 contains 16 residues. CDR3 amino acids: CASRGGQGLDTGELFF. The CDR3 region has the DNA TGTGCCAGCAGGGGGGGACAGGGGCTGGACACCGGGGAGCTGTTTTTT.

The V and J genes are TRBV7-6 and TRBJ2-5; weak D call: TRBD2 (5 bases). CDR3 length equals 15 residues. CDR1 and CDR2 from the germline V gene are SGHVS and FNYEAQ. V lost 5 bases and J lost 5, with 18 bases in between. The CDR3 loop reads CASSPQRDSWETQYF. CDR3 nucleotide sequence: TGTGCCAGCAGCCCCCAGAGGGATTCATGGGAGACCCAGTACTTC.

The V and J genes are TRBV18 and TRBJ1-6, with D possibly TRBD1 on 5 matching bases. Trimming took 1 base from V and 10 from J, leaving 17 bases between them. In germline, CDR1 is KGHSH, CDR2 LQKENI. This CDR3 is 16 amino acids long. CDR3 DNA sequence: TGTGCCAGCTCACCACTTGTGGGACGCGAAGGGTCACCCCTCCACTTT. Amino acid sequence: CASSPLVGREGSPLHF.

The rearrangement joins TRBV5-6 to TRBJ1-1, with a possible D match to TRBD1 (5 bases). CDR1 and CDR2 from the germline V gene are SGHDT and YYEEEE. The CDR3 extends over 17 amino acids. The ends were cut back, 4 bases at V and 5 bases at J, with 24 bases in the middle. The CDR3 protein is CASSLRGVQNLGTEAFF. As DNA, the CDR3 is TGTGCCAGCAGCCTCCGGGGGGTCCAAAATTTAGGTACTGAAGCTTTCTTT.

In DNA form, the CDR3 reads TGTGCCAGCAGCAAAGGGAGGGCTAGCGGCTCCCCCGAGCAGTACTTC. Protein: CASSKGRASGSPEQYF. This chain joins TRBV28 and TRBJ2-7; 7 bases are a match to TRBD2. Germline V gene lookup returns CDR1 MDHEN and CDR2 SYDVKM. V lost 6 bases and J lost 6; bases outside the gene matches: 17. The CDR3 is 16 amino acids.

This clone was recorded once. The genes are TRBV6-5 and TRBJ1-2; 10 bases are shared with TRBD1. Germline V gene lookup returns CDR1 MNHEY and CDR2 SVGAGI. The length of the CDR3 is 15 residues. Trimming took 5 bases from V and 4 from J; bases not matched to a gene: 7. The CDR3 nucleotides read TGTGCCAGCAGTAGGGACAGGGGTCTGAGCTATGGCTACACCTTC. This codes for CASSRDRGLSYGYTF.

The V gene is TRBV6-4, the J gene TRBJ1-5; 8 bases fit TRBD1. Per germline, CDR1 MRHNA and CDR2 SNTAGT. CDR3 length: 16 amino acids. Germline trimming cut 6 bases from V and 0 bases from J; bases unmatched to any gene: 7. Written as DNA, the CDR3 is TGTGCCAGCAGAGGACAGGGTAGGGATAGCAATCAGCCCCAGCATTTT. Protein product: CASRGQGRDSNQPQHF.

The CDR3 nucleotides read TGTGCCAGCAGTGTGACTAGCGGGGGCAGTCTTGCCTACAATGAGCAGTTCTTC. As protein: CASSVTSGGSLAYNEQFF. The chain has TRBV28 and TRBJ2-1, with TRBD2 matching over 12 bases. Trimming cost V 5 bases and J 2 bases; bases outside gene matches: 10. The CDR3 spans 18 residues. The V gene's germline CDR1 is MDHEN and CDR2 SYDVKM.

The gene calls are TRBV4-1 and TRBJ2-3, with D maybe TRBD2 (5 bases). The ends were cut back, 4 bases at V and 3 bases at J, with 11 bases in the middle. Germline loops: CDR1 MGHRA, CDR2 YSYEKL. The CDR3 extends over 14 amino acids. CDR3: CASSPSQRTDTQYF. The CDR3 DNA follows: TGCGCCAGCAGCCCAAGTCAGCGGACAGATACGCAGTATTTT.

The CDR3 region has the DNA TGTGCCAGCAGCCATATAACGGAAGCTTTCTTT. As protein: CASSHITEAFF. This rearrangement joins TRBV3-1 (or the pseudogene TRBV3-2) to TRBJ1-1, with D hard to call. V shed 3 bases and J shed 8 bases, with 7 bases lying between them. The length of the CDR3 is 11 residues. Germline V gene lookup returns CDR1 LGHDT and CDR2 YNNKEL (reference sequence).

This clone occurred a few times. This chain joins TRBV4-2 and TRBJ1-5; D gene uncertain. This CDR3 contains 15 residues. Germline assignment: CDR1 LGHNA and CDR2 YNFKEQ. V was pared by 0 bases and J by 6 bases, with 12 bases between. The CDR3 DNA sequence: TGTGCCAGCAGCCAAGACGTCCGGGTCCGTCAGCCCCAGCATTTT. This translates into CASSQDVRVRQPQHF.